This T cell receptor (beta chain) was recorded in a study of T cells in Graves' hyperthyroidism and ophthalmopathy. Template material for amplifying TCR beta CDR3 regions consisted of RNA transcripts. The TCR CDR3 first-round RT-PCR relied on the HTBI primer set. MiXCR, run by TCRdb on the multiplex PCR reads, gives a single entry per CDR3 protein. This sample has almost 600,000 distinct CDR3 sequences, with roughly 46% found just once. Orbital computed tomography, thyroid ultrasound, serum thyroxine and TRAb, and clinical symptoms together informed the diagnoses. The TCR was taken from a woman younger than 30 with Graves' hyperthyroidism. The sequencing input was peripheral blood or thyroid tissue (not recorded which).

The DNA for the CDR3 is TGTGCCAGCAGAGTGACTAGCGGGAGGGGAGCGAACGTCCTGACTTTC. Encoded protein: CASRVTSGRGANVLTF. This sequence joins TRBV12-3 or TRBV12-4 and TRBJ2-6, with 14 bases aligning to TRBD2. The CDR3 length is 16 residues. V trimming: 6 bases; J trimming: 10 bases; junction bases outside the gene matches: 8.